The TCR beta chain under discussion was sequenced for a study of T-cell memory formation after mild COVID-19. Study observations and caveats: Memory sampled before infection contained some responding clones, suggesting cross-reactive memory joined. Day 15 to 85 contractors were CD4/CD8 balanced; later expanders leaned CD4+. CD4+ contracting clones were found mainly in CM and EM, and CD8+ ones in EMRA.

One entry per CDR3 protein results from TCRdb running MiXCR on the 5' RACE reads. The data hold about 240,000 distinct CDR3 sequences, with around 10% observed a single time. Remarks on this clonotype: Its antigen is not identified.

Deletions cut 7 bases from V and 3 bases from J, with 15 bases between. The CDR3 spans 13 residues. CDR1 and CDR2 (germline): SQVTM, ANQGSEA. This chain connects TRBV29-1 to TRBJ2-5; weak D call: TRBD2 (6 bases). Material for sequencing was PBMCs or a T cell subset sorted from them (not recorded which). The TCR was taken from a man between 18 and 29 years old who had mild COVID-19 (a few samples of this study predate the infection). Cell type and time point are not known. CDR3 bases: TGCAGCGGACGACGGAGGGGAGAAGAGACCCAGTACTTC. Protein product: CSGRRRGEETQYF.